The table lists the clone carrying this T cell receptor beta chain with a count of one. Its antigen is as yet unknown. The V gene's germline CDR1 is SEHNR and CDR2 FQNEAQ (reference sequence). CDR3 size: 14 residues. Unmatched junction bases numbered 7, after V lost 1 base and J lost 8 bases. The PCR made use of 60 Vbeta and 13 Jbeta primers. TCRdb keeps only in-frame clones here, not all; method: immunoSEQ multiplex PCR. The top ten hold more than 5% of the sample, which has around 97,000 clones, about four fifths seen once. The data were taken from a study of cytomegalovirus exposure and HLA in healthy donors. Whole-study results and caveats: The productive fraction for most TCR beta V segments was about 90% or about 30% in an earlier analysis. The investigators catalogued 180 or so TCR beta chains as cytomegalovirus-associated.

This chain uses TRBV7-9 with TRBJ1-2; 7 bases are a match to TRBD1. The sequenced sample consisted of PBMCs. The receptor's source is a man in his forties in good health and CMV-seropositive. The CDR3, as DNA: TGTGCCAGCAGCTTAGGAGAGGGGGCGTGGGGCTACACCTTC. This translates into CASSLGEGAWGYTF.